The present T cell receptor beta chain was sequenced within a study of CD8 T cells in Susac syndrome. The study's findings and limits: Within total CD8+ repertoires, some 15 Susac-specific public clones were found, and within CD8+ TEMRA repertoires, several.

RNA was extracted with the RNeasy kit, and a quantity of roughly 0.5 to 1 ug was reverse transcribed using random hexamers. TCRdb itself ran the immunoSEQ multiplex PCR reads through MiXCR, one entry per CDR3 protein. This repertoire shows roughly 86,000 distinct CDR3 sequences, around 96% found once; its top ten account for 0.62%. The CDR3 extends over 15 amino acids. After removal of 0 bases from V and 3 bases from J, the junction contained 4 bases not matched to a gene. CDR1 is LGHNA, CDR2 YSLEER, per germline. In the case of this clonotype: As yet, its antigen is unknown.

The TEMRA cells underwent FACS enrichment, while the CD8+ and CD4+ T cells underwent negative isolation. The chain employs TRBV4-3 and TRBJ2-7, with 8 bases identical to TRBD1. The clonotype comes from a human donor with Susac syndrome. Sequencing was performed on CD8+ T cells from PBMCs. In DNA, the CDR3 is TGCGCCAGCAGCCAAGAAGCTACAGGGGGCTACGAGCAGTACTTC. Its translation is CASSQEATGGYEQYF.